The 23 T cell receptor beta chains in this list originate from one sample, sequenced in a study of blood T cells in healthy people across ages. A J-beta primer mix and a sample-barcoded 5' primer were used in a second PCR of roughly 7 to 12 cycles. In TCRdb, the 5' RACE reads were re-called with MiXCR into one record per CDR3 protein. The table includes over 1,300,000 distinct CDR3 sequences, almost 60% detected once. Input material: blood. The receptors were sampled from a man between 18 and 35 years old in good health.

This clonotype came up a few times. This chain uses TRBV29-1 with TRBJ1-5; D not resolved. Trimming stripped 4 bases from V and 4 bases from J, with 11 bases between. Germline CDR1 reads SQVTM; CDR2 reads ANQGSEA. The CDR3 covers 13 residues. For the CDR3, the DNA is TGCAGCGTTGGGGCAGGCCAAAATCAGCCCCAGCATTTT. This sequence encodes CSVGAGQNQPQHF.

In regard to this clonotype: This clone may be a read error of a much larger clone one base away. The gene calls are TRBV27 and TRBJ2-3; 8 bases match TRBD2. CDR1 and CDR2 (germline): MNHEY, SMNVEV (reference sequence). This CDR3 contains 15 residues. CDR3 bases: TGTGCCAGCAGTTTAAATAGCGGGGACACAGATGCGCAGTATTTT. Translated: CASSLNSGDTDAQYF.

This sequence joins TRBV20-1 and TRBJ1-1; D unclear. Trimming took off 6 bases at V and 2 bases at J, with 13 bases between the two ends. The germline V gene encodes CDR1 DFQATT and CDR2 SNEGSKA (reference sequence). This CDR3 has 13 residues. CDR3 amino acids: CSAQKEGNTEAFF. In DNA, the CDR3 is TGCAGTGCCCAGAAGGAGGGTAACACTGAAGCTTTCTTT.

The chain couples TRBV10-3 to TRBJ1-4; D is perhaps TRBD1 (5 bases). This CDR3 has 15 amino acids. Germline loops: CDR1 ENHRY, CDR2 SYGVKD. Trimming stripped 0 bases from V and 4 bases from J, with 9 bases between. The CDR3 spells CAISESTVDNEKLFF. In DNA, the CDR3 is TGTGCCATCAGTGAGTCGACAGTAGATAATGAAAAACTGTTTTTT.

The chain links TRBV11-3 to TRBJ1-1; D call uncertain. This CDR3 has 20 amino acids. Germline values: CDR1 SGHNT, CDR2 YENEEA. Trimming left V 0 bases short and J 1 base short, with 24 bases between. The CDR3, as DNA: TGTGCCAGCAGCTTAGATCACACGAGGATACTACTGCCGGGGAACACTGAAGCTTTCTTT. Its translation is CASSLDHTRILLPGNTEAFF.

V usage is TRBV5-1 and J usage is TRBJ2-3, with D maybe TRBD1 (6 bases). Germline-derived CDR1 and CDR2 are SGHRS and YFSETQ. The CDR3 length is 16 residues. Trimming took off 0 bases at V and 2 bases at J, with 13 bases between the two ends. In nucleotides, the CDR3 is TGCGCCAGCAGCTTGGGTGGAGGACAGAACACAGATACGCAGTATTTT. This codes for CASSLGGGQNTDTQYF.

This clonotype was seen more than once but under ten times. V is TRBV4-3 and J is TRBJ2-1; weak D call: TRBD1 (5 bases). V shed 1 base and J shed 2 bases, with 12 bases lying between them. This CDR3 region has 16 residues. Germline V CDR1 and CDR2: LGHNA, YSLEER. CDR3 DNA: TGCGCCAGCAGCCAAGGTTATAGGGGCGCCTACAATGAGCAGTTCTTC. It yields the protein CASSQGYRGAYNEQFF.

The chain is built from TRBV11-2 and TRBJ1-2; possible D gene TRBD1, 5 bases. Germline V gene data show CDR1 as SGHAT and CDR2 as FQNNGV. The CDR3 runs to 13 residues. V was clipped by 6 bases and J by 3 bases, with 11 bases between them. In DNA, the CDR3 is TGTGCCAGCAGGATGACAGCTTACTATGGCTACACCTTC. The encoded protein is CASRMTAYYGYTF.

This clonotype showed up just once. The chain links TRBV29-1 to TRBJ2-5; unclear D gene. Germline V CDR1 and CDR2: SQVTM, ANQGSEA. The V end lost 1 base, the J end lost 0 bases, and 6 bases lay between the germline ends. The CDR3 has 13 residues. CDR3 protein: CSVEGRYQETQYF. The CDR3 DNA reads TGCAGCGTTGAAGGCAGATACCAAGAGACCCAGTACTTC.

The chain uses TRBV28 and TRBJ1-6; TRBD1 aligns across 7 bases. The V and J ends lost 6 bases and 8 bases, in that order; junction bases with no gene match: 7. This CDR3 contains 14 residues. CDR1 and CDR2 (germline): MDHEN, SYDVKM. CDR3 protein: CASRSPGQYSPLHF. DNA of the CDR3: TGTGCCAGCAGAAGTCCGGGACAGTATTCACCCCTCCACTTT.

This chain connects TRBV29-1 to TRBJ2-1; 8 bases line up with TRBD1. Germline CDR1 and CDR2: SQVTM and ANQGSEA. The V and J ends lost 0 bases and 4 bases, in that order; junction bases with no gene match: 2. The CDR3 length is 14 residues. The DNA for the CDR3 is TGCAGCGTTGAAGAGTGGGACAGGTACAATGAGCAGTTCTTC. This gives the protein CSVEEWDRYNEQFF.

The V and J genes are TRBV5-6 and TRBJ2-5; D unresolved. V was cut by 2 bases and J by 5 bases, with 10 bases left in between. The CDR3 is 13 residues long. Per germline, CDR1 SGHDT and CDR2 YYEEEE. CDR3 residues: CASSLWSSETQYF. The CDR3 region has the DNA TGTGCCAGCAGCTTATGGTCGTCTGAGACCCAGTACTTC.

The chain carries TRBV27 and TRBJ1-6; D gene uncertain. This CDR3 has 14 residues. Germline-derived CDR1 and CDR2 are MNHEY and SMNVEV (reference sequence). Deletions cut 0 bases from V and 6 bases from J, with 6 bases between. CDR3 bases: TGTGCCAGCAGTTTATCGGCGACTAATTCACCCCTCCACTTT. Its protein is CASSLSATNSPLHF.

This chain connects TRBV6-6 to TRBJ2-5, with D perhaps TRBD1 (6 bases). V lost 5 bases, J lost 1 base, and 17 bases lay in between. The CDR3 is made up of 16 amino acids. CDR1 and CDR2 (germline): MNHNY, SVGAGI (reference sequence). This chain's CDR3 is CASSAHPRGPQETQYF. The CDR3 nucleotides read TGTGCCAGCAGTGCTCATCCCAGGGGTCCCCAAGAGACCCAGTACTTC.

CDR3 coding DNA: TGCGCCAGCAGCTGGGCCAACCAGATGGGTACCAGGAGCTACGAGCAGTACTTC. Translating gives CASSWANQMGTRSYEQYF. The genes are TRBV5-1 and TRBJ2-4; D gene unclear. Near its end, the DNA agrees better with TRBJ2-7, so the J call may be wrong. The CDR3 has 18 amino acids. Germline V gene data show CDR1 as SGHRS and CDR2 as YFSETQ.

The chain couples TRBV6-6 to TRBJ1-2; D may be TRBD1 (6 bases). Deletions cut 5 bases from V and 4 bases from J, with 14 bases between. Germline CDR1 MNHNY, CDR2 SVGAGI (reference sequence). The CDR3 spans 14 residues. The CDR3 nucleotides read TGTGCCAGCAGTGCCCGACAGGATAGCTATGGCTACACCTTC. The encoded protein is CASSARQDSYGYTF.

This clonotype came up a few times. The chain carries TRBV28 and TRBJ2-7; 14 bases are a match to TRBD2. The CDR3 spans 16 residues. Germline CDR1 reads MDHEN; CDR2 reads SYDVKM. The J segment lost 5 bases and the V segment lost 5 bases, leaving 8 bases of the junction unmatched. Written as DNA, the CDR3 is TGTGCCAGCAGTCCGGGACTAGCGGGAGAGCTCAACGAGCAGTACTTC. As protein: CASSPGLAGELNEQYF.

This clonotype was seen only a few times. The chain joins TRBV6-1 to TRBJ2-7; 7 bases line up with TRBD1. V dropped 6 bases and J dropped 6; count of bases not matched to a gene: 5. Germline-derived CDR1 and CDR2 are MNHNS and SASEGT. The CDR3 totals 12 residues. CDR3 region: CASSLNRGEQYF. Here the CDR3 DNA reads TGTGCCAGCAGCCTAAACAGGGGCGAGCAGTACTTC.

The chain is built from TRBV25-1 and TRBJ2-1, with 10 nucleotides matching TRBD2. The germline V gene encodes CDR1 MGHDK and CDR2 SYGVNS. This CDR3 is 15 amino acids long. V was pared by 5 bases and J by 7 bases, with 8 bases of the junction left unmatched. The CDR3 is CASSRAGGPVNEQFF. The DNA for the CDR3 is TGTGCCAGCAGTCGAGCGGGAGGGCCGGTTAATGAGCAGTTCTTC.

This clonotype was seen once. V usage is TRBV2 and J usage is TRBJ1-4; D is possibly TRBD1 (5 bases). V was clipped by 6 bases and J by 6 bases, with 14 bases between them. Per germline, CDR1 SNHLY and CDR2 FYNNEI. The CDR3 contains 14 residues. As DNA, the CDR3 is TGTGCCAGCAGGCGGGACCTGGGGGATGAAAAACTGTTTTTT. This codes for CASRRDLGDEKLFF.

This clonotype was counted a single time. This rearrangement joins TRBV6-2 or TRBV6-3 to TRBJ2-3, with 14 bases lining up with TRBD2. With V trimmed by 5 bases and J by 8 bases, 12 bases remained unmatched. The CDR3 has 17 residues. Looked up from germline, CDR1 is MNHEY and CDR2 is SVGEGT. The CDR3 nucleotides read TGTGCCAGCAGTCGTGGGACTAGCGGGGGACGTACGGGTACGCAGTATTTT. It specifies CASSRGTSGGRTGTQYF.

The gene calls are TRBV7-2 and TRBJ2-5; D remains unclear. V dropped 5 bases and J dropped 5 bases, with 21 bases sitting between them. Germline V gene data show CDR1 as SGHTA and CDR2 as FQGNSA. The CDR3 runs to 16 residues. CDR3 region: CASSHLSANGRETQYF. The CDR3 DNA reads TGTGCCAGCAGCCACCTATCGGCAAATGGTCGGGAGACCCAGTACTTC. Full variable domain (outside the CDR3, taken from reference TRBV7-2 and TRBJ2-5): GAGVSQSPSNKVTEKGKDVELRCDPISGHTALYWYRQSLGQGLEFLIYFQGNSAPDKSGLPSDRFSAERTGGSVSTLTIQRTQQEDSAVYLCASSHLSANGRETQYFGPGTRLLVL.

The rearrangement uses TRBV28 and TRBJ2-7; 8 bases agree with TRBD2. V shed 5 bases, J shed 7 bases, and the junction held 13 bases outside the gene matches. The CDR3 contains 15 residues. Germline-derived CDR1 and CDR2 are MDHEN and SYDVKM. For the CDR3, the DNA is TGTGCCAGCAGTCCCGGGAGGGCTCGGACCAATGAGCAGTACTTC. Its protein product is CASSPGRARTNEQYF. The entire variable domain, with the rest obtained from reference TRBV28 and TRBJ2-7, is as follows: DVKVTQSSRYLVKRTGEKVFLECVQDMDHENMFWYRQDPGLGLRLIYFSYDVKMKEKGDIPEGYSVSREKKERFSLILESASTNQTSMYLCASSPGRARTNEQYFGPGTRLTVT.